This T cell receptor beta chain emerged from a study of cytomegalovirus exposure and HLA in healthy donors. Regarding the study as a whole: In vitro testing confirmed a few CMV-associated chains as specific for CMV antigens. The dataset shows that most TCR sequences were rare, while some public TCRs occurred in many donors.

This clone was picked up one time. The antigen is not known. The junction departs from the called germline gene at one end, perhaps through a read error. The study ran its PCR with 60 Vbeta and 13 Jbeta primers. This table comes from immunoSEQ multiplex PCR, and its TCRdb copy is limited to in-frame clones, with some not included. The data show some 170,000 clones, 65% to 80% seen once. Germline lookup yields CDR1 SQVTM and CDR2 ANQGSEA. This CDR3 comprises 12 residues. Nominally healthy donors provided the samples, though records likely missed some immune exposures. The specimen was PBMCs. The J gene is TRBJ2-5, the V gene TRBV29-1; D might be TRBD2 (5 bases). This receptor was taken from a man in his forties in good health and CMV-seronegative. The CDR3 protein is CSVDIGREAQYF. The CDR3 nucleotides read TGCAGCGTTGATATAGGGAGAGAGGCCCAGTACTTC.